This T cell receptor (beta chain) is from a study of early T cells in non-severe SARS-CoV-2 infection. MiXCR, applied by TCRdb to the 5' RACE reads, yields one record per CDR3 protein. The data hold 60,000 to 85,000 distinct CDR3 sequences, with roughly a sixth observed a single time. This sequence originates from an adult who was a healthcare worker with PCR-confirmed SARS-CoV-2 infection or an uninfected control (not recorded which). Source material: whole blood.

The CDR3 nucleotides read TGTGCCAGCAGCTCCCGTCGGGGTCTCTACAATGAGCAGTTCTTC. Its translation is CASSSRRGLYNEQFF. The rearrangement uses TRBV7-2 and TRBJ2-1, with D possibly TRBD2 on 5 matching bases. The CDR3 contains 15 residues. Trimming cost V 4 bases and J 3 bases, with 13 bases left between them. The germline V gene has CDR1 SGHTA and CDR2 FQGNSA.